The clone carrying this TCR beta chain occurred a few times. What it binds is not known. This sample stems from a study of blood T cells in healthy people across ages. Study-level results: Diversity figures based on one million T cells were deemed too low. Leaving the PBMCs unsorted stopped any conclusive comparison of naive versus antigen-experienced cells. Lack of knowledge of donor CMV status possibly confounded expanded clonotype changes.

Together with a sample-barcoded 5' primer, a J-beta primer mix was included in a second PCR lasting about 6 to 11 cycles. TCRdb redid the calling of the 5' RACE reads with MiXCR, one entry per CDR3 protein. The data contain roughly 2 million distinct CDR3 sequences, around half of them seen just once; the ten biggest clones take up roughly 2%. Germline CDR1 reads MDHEN; CDR2 reads SYDVKM. Trimming cost V 5 bases and J 2 bases, with 19 bases left between them. The length of the CDR3 is 16 residues. The origin of this receptor is a middle-aged woman in good health. The chain carries TRBV28 and TRBJ2-7, with D maybe TRBD2 (6 bases). The sequencing sample was made of blood. The CDR3, as DNA: TGTGCCAGCAGTCCTACTTCCGGGACTCGTACCTACGAGCAGTACTTC. It is translated as CASSPTSGTRTYEQYF.